These 15 T cell receptor beta chains were sequenced from one sample in a study of PD-1 blockade in classical Hodgkin lymphoma. Data came from immunoSEQ multiplex PCR; TCRdb stores just in-frame clones and leaves some out. The data contain 60,000 to 75,000 clones, about 88% of them singletons. Each and every patient relapsed after autologous stem cell transplantation, and patients got differing brentuximab vedotin exposure. The input for sequencing was peripheral blood mononuclear cells (PBMCs), taken at baseline. The receptors were sampled from a human donor with classical Hodgkin lymphoma.

The chain is built from TRBV29-1 and TRBJ2-7; 15 bases map to TRBD2. The trim removed 4 bases at V and 0 bases at J, leaving 7 bases unmatched. Per the germline V gene, CDR1 is SQVTM and CDR2 is ANQGSEA. The CDR3 is made up of 17 amino acids. The CDR3, as DNA: TGCAGCGTTGCCGGGACTAGCGGGAGGCCTTTCTCCTACGAGCAGTACTTC. It specifies CSVAGTSGRPFSYEQYF.

The chain uses TRBV5-6 and TRBJ2-3; 11 bases agree with TRBD2. The CDR3 length is 15 residues. The junction had 2 bases not matched to a gene; V was cut back by 2 bases and J by 3 bases. Germline values: CDR1 SGHDT, CDR2 YYEEEE. Written as DNA, the CDR3 is TGTGCCAGCAGCTTTCCTAGCGGGAGGACAGATACGCAGTATTTT. This codes for CASSFPSGRTDTQYF.

The chain employs TRBV5-4 and TRBJ2-1, with D unclear. This CDR3 comprises 15 residues. CDR1 is SGHNT and CDR2 is YYREEE in the germline V gene (reference sequence). V was pared by 1 base and J by 2 bases, with 10 bases between. CDR3 nucleotides: TGTGCCAGCAGCTTGCCACGCGGAACCTACAATGAGCAGTTCTTC. It yields the protein CASSLPRGTYNEQFF.

The chain combines TRBV10-3 with TRBJ2-3; D gene uncertain. The germline V gene has CDR1 ENHRY and CDR2 SYGVKD. V was pared by 6 bases and J by 2 bases, with 15 bases between. The CDR3 is 15 amino acids. The CDR3 coding sequence is TGTGCCATCAGCGAAACCAGCTCACCCACAGATACGCAGTATTTT. This codes for CAISETSSPTDTQYF.

The chain couples TRBV19 to TRBJ1-5, with D possibly being TRBD1 (5 bases). This CDR3 contains 15 residues. V was cut by 6 bases and J by 2 bases, with 14 bases left in between. CDR1 is LNHDA and CDR2 is SQIVND in the germline V gene (reference sequence). Here the CDR3 reads CASSATGDGNQPQHF. The CDR3 region has the DNA TGTGCCAGTAGCGCTACAGGAGATGGCAATCAGCCCCAGCATTTT.

In DNA form, the CDR3 reads TGCGCCAGCAGCTTGGGAAGGAGCGGCCGGGGCGAGCAGTACTTC. Protein product: CASSLGRSGRGEQYF. The chain joins TRBV5-1 to TRBJ2-7, with D perhaps matching TRBD2 (5 bases). CDR1 and CDR2 from the germline V gene are SGHRS and YFSETQ. CDR3 length: 15 residues. V lost 0 bases, J lost 6 bases, and 16 bases lay in between.

This sequence joins TRBV7-8 and TRBJ2-5, with a possible D match to TRBD1 (6 bases). This CDR3 has 15 residues. The germline V gene has CDR1 SGHVS and CDR2 FQNEAQ. V gave up 1 base and J gave up 2 bases, with 11 bases separating them. The CDR3 sequence: CASSLGRGRQETQYF. CDR3 sequence (DNA): TGTGCCAGCAGCTTAGGCAGGGGCAGGCAAGAGACCCAGTACTTC.

J is TRBJ2-3 and V is TRBV18; D remains unclear. Trimming left V 3 bases short and J 5 bases short, with 12 bases between. The CDR3 consists of 14 residues. CDR1 is KGHSH, CDR2 LQKENI, per germline. In nucleotides, the CDR3 is TGTGCCAGCTCACCGCCGTCTGGGGAAGATACGCAGTATTTT. It codes for CASSPPSGEDTQYF.

This chain uses TRBV7-6 with TRBJ2-7; TRBD1 matches 7 bases. This CDR3 has 15 amino acids. V lost 2 bases and J lost 0; bases outside the gene matches: 4. The germline gives CDR1 SGHVS, CDR2 FNYEAQ. The CDR3 nucleotides are TGTGCCAGCAGCTTATGGGCAGGGGGCTCCTACGAGCAGTACTTC. Encoded protein: CASSLWAGGSYEQYF.

The genes are TRBV7-9 and TRBJ2-3, with a tentative D call TRBD2 (5 bases). Germline V gene data show CDR1 as SEHNR and CDR2 as FQNEAQ (reference sequence). V was pared by 2 bases and J by 2 bases, with 8 bases between. CDR3 length: 14 residues. CDR3 residues: CASSLPGFTDTQYF. In nucleotides, the CDR3 is TGTGCCAGCAGCTTACCGGGGTTCACAGATACGCAGTATTTT.

V and J are TRBV5-6 and TRBJ2-3; possibly TRBD1 or TRBD2 for D (5 bases each). Germline loops: CDR1 SGHDT, CDR2 YYEEEE. This CDR3 spans 17 amino acids. The ends were cut back, 1 base at V and 4 bases at J, with 19 bases in the middle. This CDR3 reads CASSLSVGDGLADTQYF. The DNA of the CDR3 is TGTGCCAGCAGCTTGTCGGTCGGGGACGGGCTTGCAGATACGCAGTATTTT. Full variable domain (missing parts from reference TRBV5-6 and TRBJ2-3): DAGVTQSPTHLIKTRGQQVTLRCSPKSGHDTVSWYQQALGQGPQFIFQYYEEEERQRGNFPDRFSGHQFPNYSSELNVNALLLGDSALYLCASSLSVGDGLADTQYFGPGTRLTVL.

V usage is TRBV6-1 and J usage is TRBJ2-2; D uncertain. Germline CDR1 and CDR2: MNHNS and SASEGT. The CDR3 spans 13 residues. The V end lost 0 bases, the J end lost 7 bases, and 6 bases lay between the germline ends. The CDR3 sequence: CASSEALSGELFF. CDR3 nucleotides: TGTGCCAGCAGTGAAGCGCTGAGCGGGGAGCTGTTTTTT.

The J gene is TRBJ2-5, the V gene TRBV6-5; D remains unclear. The V and J ends lost 2 bases and 0 bases respectively, with 10 bases between them. The CDR3 length is 15 residues. Germline V lookup: CDR1 MNHEY, CDR2 SVGAGI. CDR3 residues: CASSYGLIDQETQYF. The CDR3 region has the DNA TGTGCCAGCAGTTACGGGCTGATCGACCAAGAGACCCAGTACTTC.

This clone was counted between two and nine times. The chain couples TRBV28 to TRBJ1-5; 7 bases match TRBD1. Germline V gene sequence: CDR1 MDHEN, CDR2 SYDVKM. The J segment lost 7 bases and the V segment lost 3 bases, leaving 3 bases of the junction unmatched. The CDR3 consists of 13 residues. The CDR3 region is CASSLLQGQPQHF. The CDR3 bases are TGTGCCAGCAGTTTGTTACAGGGGCAGCCCCAGCATTTT.

The chain employs TRBV2 and TRBJ1-5, with a tentative D call TRBD1 (5 bases). Trimming took 7 bases from V and 6 from J, leaving 13 bases between them. The CDR3 consists of 13 residues. Looked up from germline, CDR1 is SNHLY and CDR2 is FYNNEI. DNA of the CDR3: TGTGCCAGCATCCTCGAGAGGGGTCAGCCCCAGCATTTT. It codes for CASILERGQPQHF.